Below, 6 T cell receptor beta chains from the same sample are listed, as sequenced in a study of cytomegalovirus exposure and HLA in healthy donors. The PCR ran on 60 Vbeta and 13 Jbeta primers. Measured with immunoSEQ multiplex PCR; TCRdb has only the in-frame clones, and not every one. The sample lists 100,000 to 150,000 clones; approximately 78% were seen once. The sequencing sample was made of PBMCs. The receptors come from a middle-aged woman in good health and CMV-seronegative.

The chain recombines TRBV2 with TRBJ1-3, with TRBD1 as a possible D gene (6 bases). V was shortened by 5 bases and J by 3 bases, with 14 bases between the two germline ends. This CDR3 spans 15 amino acids. Germline CDR1 and CDR2: SNHLY and FYNNEI. As DNA, the CDR3 is TGTGCCAGCAGTTCCCTCGGGGGGCTTGGAAACACCATATATTTT. The encoded protein is CASSSLGGLGNTIYF.

The chain employs TRBV5-6 and TRBJ2-5; 14 bases align to TRBD2. The CDR3 is 16 residues long. Germline V gene data show CDR1 as SGHDT and CDR2 as YYEEEE. J lost 2 bases, V lost 2 bases, and 2 bases had no gene match. The CDR3 is CASSFRTSGGQETQYF. In DNA, the CDR3 is TGTGCCAGCAGCTTCCGGACTAGCGGGGGGCAAGAGACCCAGTACTTC. The variable domain in full, with the rest retrieved from reference TRBV5-6 and TRBJ2-5, is DAGVTQSPTHLIKTRGQQVTLRCSPKSGHDTVSWYQQALGQGPQFIFQYYEEEERQRGNFPDRFSGHQFPNYSSELNVNALLLGDSALYLCASSFRTSGGQETQYFGPGTRLLVL.

The rearrangement links TRBV11-1 to TRBJ2-1; the match to TRBD2 covers 11 bases. The CDR3 covers 18 residues. CDR1 and CDR2 from the germline V gene are SGHAT and FQDESV (reference sequence). The V gene end was trimmed by 7 bases and the J gene end by 10 bases; junction bases not matched to a gene: 21. The CDR3, as DNA: TGTGCCAGCACCGTAGCCAGGGCTAGCGGGAGGACCCGCGGAGAGCAGTTCTTC. Its protein is CASTVARASGRTRGEQFF.

The chain uses TRBV4-3 and TRBJ2-1; 10 bases agree with TRBD2. In germline, CDR1 is LGHNA, CDR2 YSLEER. With V trimmed by 5 bases and J by 6 bases, 10 bases remained unmatched. This CDR3 spans 16 amino acids. The CDR3 reads CASSSRTSGDINEQFF. The CDR3 DNA follows: TGCGCCAGCAGCAGTCGGACTAGCGGAGATATCAATGAGCAGTTCTTC.

The sample holds a few counts of this clone. The chain combines TRBV2 with TRBJ2-5; 10 nucleotides line up with TRBD1. Germline V gives CDR1 SNHLY, CDR2 FYNNEI. The CDR3 loop spans 14 amino acids. The V segment lost 5 bases and the J segment 3 bases; nucleotides outside the gene matches: 3. CDR3 coding DNA: TGTGCCAGCAGTAATGGACAGGGGGAAGAGACCCAGTACTTC. It translates to CASSNGQGEETQYF. The whole variable domain, filled in from reference TRBV2 and TRBJ2-5, reads EPEVTQTPSHQVTQMGQEVILRCVPISNHLYFYWYRQILGQKVEFLVSFYNNEISEKSEIFDDQFSVERPDGSNFTLKIRSTKLEDSAMYFCASSNGQGEETQYFGPGTRLLVL.

This clone has just a few counts. This chain links TRBV4-3 with TRBJ2-7; 7 bases are a match to TRBD2. V was pared by 1 base and J by 4 bases, with 7 bases of the junction left unmatched. The CDR3 covers 15 residues. The germline CDR1 and CDR2 sequences are LGHNA and YSLEER. The CDR3 loop is CASSQAAGVRYEQYF. CDR3 in DNA: TGCGCCAGCAGCCAAGCGGCGGGAGTCAGATACGAGCAGTACTTC.